These 7 T cell receptor beta chains were all obtained from the same sample, sequenced in a study of control samples from healthy donors and cancer patients. Clones were sequenced by immunoSEQ multiplex PCR, and TCRdb holds only the in-frame ones, with some missing. The table has more than 95,000 clones, 87% seen once. Sequences were obtained from blood. The receptors here all came from a man aged 55 to 70 in good health.

The J gene is TRBJ1-4, the V gene TRBV6-5, with D possibly TRBD1 on 5 matching bases. This CDR3 comprises 16 residues. In germline, CDR1 is MNHEY, CDR2 SVGAGI. The V and J ends lost 2 bases and 8 bases respectively, with 18 bases between them. The DNA for the CDR3 is TGTGCCAGCAGTTACGGGGGATCTGATGTAGGAGAAAAACTGTTTTTT. It is translated as CASSYGGSDVGEKLFF.

This clone was picked up a small number of times. The J gene is TRBJ2-7, the V gene TRBV6-5; D remains unclear. Trimming took 2 bases from V and 6 from J, leaving 11 bases between them. The germline gives CDR1 MNHEY, CDR2 SVGAGI. This CDR3 has 13 amino acids. CDR3 in amino acids: CASSYIVGLEQYF. CDR3 nucleotide sequence: TGTGCCAGCAGTTACATCGTCGGTCTCGAGCAGTACTTC.

J is TRBJ2-7 and V is TRBV5-1; 7 bases are a match to TRBD1. Germline loops: CDR1 SGHRS, CDR2 YFSETQ. The CDR3 spans 16 residues. The trim removed 3 bases at V and 4 bases at J, leaving 13 bases unmatched. The CDR3 DNA follows: TGCGCCAGCAGCTCATACCTTGGACAGGCATCTTACGAGCAGTACTTC. Translated, it gives CASSSYLGQASYEQYF.

This sequence joins TRBV7-9 and TRBJ2-3; D gene ambiguous. Germline assignment: CDR1 SEHNR and CDR2 FQNEAQ (reference sequence). The CDR3 totals 12 residues. V dropped 6 bases and J dropped 4 bases, with 8 bases sitting between them. The CDR3 DNA sequence: TGTGCCAGCAGAGGAATTGCAGATACGCAGTATTTT. Translating gives CASRGIADTQYF.

The J gene is TRBJ1-1, the V gene TRBV27; 10 bases agree with TRBD1. This CDR3 spans 14 amino acids. V shed 5 bases and J 4 bases; nucleotides not matched to a gene: 4. In germline, CDR1 is MNHEY, CDR2 SMNVEV (reference sequence). CDR3 nucleotide sequence: TGTGCCAGCAGTCGGGACAGGGGTGGCACTGAAGCTTTCTTT. Translated: CASSRDRGGTEAFF.

This clone was seen just once. The chain employs TRBV6-5 and TRBJ2-1; the match to TRBD2 covers 8 bases. After removal of 6 bases from V and 4 bases from J, the junction contained 8 bases not matched to a gene. Germline V CDR1 and CDR2: MNHEY, SVGAGI. The CDR3 totals 15 residues. The CDR3 DNA sequence: TGTGCCAGCAGGCGAGCGGGGGAACCGTACAATGAGCAGTTCTTC. Its protein product is CASRRAGEPYNEQFF.

The V gene is TRBV7-2, the J gene TRBJ1-1; TRBD1 is a possible D gene (6 bases). The CDR3 consists of 13 residues. With 3 bases removed from V and 4 bases from J, the gap between germline ends came to 9 bases. Germline CDR1 SGHTA, CDR2 FQGNSA. This CDR3 reads CASSFAGVTEAFF. The CDR3 DNA sequence: TGTGCCAGCAGCTTTGCAGGGGTCACTGAAGCTTTCTTT.